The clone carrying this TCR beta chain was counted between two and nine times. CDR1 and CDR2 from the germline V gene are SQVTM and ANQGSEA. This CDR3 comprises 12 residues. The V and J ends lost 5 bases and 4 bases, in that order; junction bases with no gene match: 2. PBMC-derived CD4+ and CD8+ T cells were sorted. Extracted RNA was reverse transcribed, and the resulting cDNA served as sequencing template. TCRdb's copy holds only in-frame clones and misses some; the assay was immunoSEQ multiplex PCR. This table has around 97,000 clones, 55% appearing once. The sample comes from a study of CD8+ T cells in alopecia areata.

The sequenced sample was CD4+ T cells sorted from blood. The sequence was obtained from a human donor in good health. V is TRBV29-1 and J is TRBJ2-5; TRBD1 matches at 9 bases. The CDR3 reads CSVTGGPETQYF. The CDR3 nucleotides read TGCAGCGTTACAGGGGGCCCAGAGACCCAGTACTTC. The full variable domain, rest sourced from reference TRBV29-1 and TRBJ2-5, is SAVISQKPSRDICQRGTSLTIQCQVDSQVTMMFWYRQQPGQSLTLIATANQGSEATYESGFVIDKFPISRPNLTFSTLTVSNMSPEDSSIYLCSVTGGPETQYFGPGTRLLVL.